This is a list of T cell receptor beta chains from one sample in a study of T cells in Graves' hyperthyroidism and ophthalmopathy. Via MiXCR, TCRdb re-called the multiplex PCR reads, giving one row per CDR3 protein. The data show around 620,000 distinct CDR3 sequences, over 12% seen once. Sequencing was carried out using blood. The receptors were sampled from a young woman with Graves' ophthalmopathy. Each CDR3 is given with its conserved first and last residue. A D gene is named only where the DNA matches it firmly. Part of the rows lack a size; the others show once, few, many or a class for expanded clones.

d_gene: .
v_gene: TRBV7-9
abundance: many
j_gene: TRBJ1-6
CDR3nt: TGTGCCAGCAGCCCCGTGGAGGGTGGCAATTCACCCCTCCACTTT
CDR3aa: CASSPVEGGNSPLHF

d_gene: .
v_gene: TRBV29-1
abundance: .
j_gene: TRBJ2-6
CDR3nt: TGCAGCGTCGCAATCCGGACTCCCGGCTCTGGGGCCAACGTCCTGACTTTC
CDR3aa: CSVAIRTPGSGANVLTF

d_gene: TRBD1
v_gene: TRBV7-8
abundance: .
j_gene: TRBJ2-3
CDR3nt: TGTGCCAGCAGTCTAGGGGACAGCGAAACAGATACGCAGTATTTT
CDR3aa: CASSLGDSETDTQYF

d_gene: .
v_gene: TRBV11-3
abundance: few
j_gene: TRBJ2-3
CDR3nt: TGTGCCAGCAGCCCTTACCCCATGGGAGGGGGAGAGGGAGATACGCAGTATTTT
CDR3aa: CASSPYPMGGGEGDTQYF

d_gene: TRBD2
v_gene: TRBV6-5
abundance: many
j_gene: TRBJ2-7
CDR3nt: TGTGCCAGCAGTTACTCGACTAGCGGGAGGGCCGGTTTCAGGAACGAGCAGTACTTC
CDR3aa: CASSYSTSGRAGFRNEQYF

d_gene: .
v_gene: TRBV6-5
abundance: few
j_gene: TRBJ1-5
CDR3nt: TGTGCCAGCAGTTACGCCCCCGATCAGCCCCAGCATTTT
CDR3aa: CASSYAPDQPQHF

d_gene: .
v_gene: TRBV6-1
abundance: .
j_gene: TRBJ2-7
CDR3nt: TGTGCCGCAACACCCGGGACGGACCTATACGAGCAGTACTTC
CDR3aa: CAATPGTDLYEQYF

d_gene: TRBD1
v_gene: TRBV24-1
abundance: many
j_gene: TRBJ2-3
CDR3nt: TGTGCCACCAGTGATTTAGGGGACAGGGGTTCAGATACGCAGTATTTT
CDR3aa: CATSDLGDRGSDTQYF

d_gene: TRBD2
v_gene: TRBV7-9
abundance: once
j_gene: TRBJ2-5
CDR3nt: TGTGCCAGCAGCTCCTCGACTAGCGGCCAAGAGACCCAGTACTTC
CDR3aa: CASSSSTSGQETQYF

d_gene: .
v_gene: TRBV6-5
abundance: many
j_gene: TRBJ1-5
CDR3nt: TGTGCCAGCAGTTACGACAGGTTCAATCAGCCCCAGCATTTT
CDR3aa: CASSYDRFNQPQHF

d_gene: .
v_gene: TRBV6-1
abundance: many
j_gene: TRBJ2-1
CDR3nt: TGTGCCAGCAGTATCCAGGGCGGTGGCTCCTACAATGAGCAGTTCTTC
CDR3aa: CASSIQGGGSYNEQFF

d_gene: .
v_gene: TRBV6-1
abundance: many
j_gene: TRBJ2-5
CDR3nt: TGTGCCAGCAGTTCGGGATTGAGGGAGACCCAGTACTTC
CDR3aa: CASSSGLRETQYF

d_gene: TRBD1
v_gene: TRBV6-5
abundance: .
j_gene: TRBJ2-7
CDR3nt: TGTGCCAGCAGTTACTCTTGGGGACAGGGGGTCTACGAGCAGTACTTC
CDR3aa: CASSYSWGQGVYEQYF

d_gene: TRBD2
v_gene: TRBV9
abundance: many
j_gene: TRBJ2-7
CDR3nt: TGTGCCAGCAGCGTAGCTAGCGGGAGGGCCAGCTCCTACGAGCAGTACTTC
CDR3aa: CASSVASGRASSYEQYF

d_gene: .
v_gene: TRBV3-1
abundance: many
j_gene: TRBJ2-1
CDR3nt: TGTGCCAGCAGCCAAAGTTGGGGAGAAACCCACAATGAGCAGTTCTTC
CDR3aa: CASSQSWGETHNEQFF

d_gene: TRBD2
v_gene: TRBV27
abundance: .
j_gene: TRBJ2-7
CDR3nt: TGTGCCAGCAGTCCCCGGACTAGCGGGAGACTGGTGCTCTCCTACGAGCAGTACTTC
CDR3aa: CASSPRTSGRLVLSYEQYF

d_gene: .
v_gene: TRBV11-1
abundance: .
j_gene: TRBJ1-5
CDR3nt: TGTGCCAGCAGTCAATACCGGGACCCATATAGCAATCAGCCCCGGCATTTT
CDR3aa: CASSQYRDPYSNQPRHF

d_gene: .
v_gene: TRBV27
abundance: many
j_gene: TRBJ2-1
CDR3nt: TGTGCCAGCAGTCCTCACTGGAATGAGCAGTTCTTC
CDR3aa: CASSPHWNEQFF

d_gene: .
v_gene: TRBV18
abundance: many
j_gene: TRBJ1-5
CDR3nt: TGTGCCAGCTCAAGGACAGATAGCAATCAGCCCCAGCATTTT
CDR3aa: CASSRTDSNQPQHF

d_gene: TRBD1
v_gene: TRBV28
abundance: many
j_gene: TRBJ1-2
CDR3nt: TGTGCCAGCAGCGCCGGGACAGGCGTCTATGGCTACACCTTC
CDR3aa: CASSAGTGVYGYTF

d_gene: TRBD2
v_gene: TRBV7-2
abundance: .
j_gene: TRBJ2-1
CDR3nt: TGTGCCAGCAGCTTAATGCTAGCGGGAGGTGAGCAGTTCTTC
CDR3aa: CASSLMLAGGEQFF

d_gene: TRBD2
v_gene: TRBV4-1
abundance: .
j_gene: TRBJ2-7
CDR3nt: TGCGCCAGCAGCCAGCGGACCGGGACTAGCGGGGTGAGCGAGCAGTACTTC
CDR3aa: CASSQRTGTSGVSEQYF

d_gene: .
v_gene: TRBV12-3/TRBV12-4
abundance: many
j_gene: TRBJ2-3
CDR3nt: TGTGCCAGCAGTTTACCGGTGACAGGCACAGATACGCAGTATTTT
CDR3aa: CASSLPVTGTDTQYF

d_gene: TRBD1
v_gene: TRBV19
abundance: .
j_gene: TRBJ1-1
CDR3nt: TGTGCCAGTAGTATAGCGACAGGGGCCTACACTGAAGCTTTCTTT
CDR3aa: CASSIATGAYTEAFF

d_gene: TRBD1
v_gene: TRBV28
abundance: .
j_gene: TRBJ1-2
CDR3nt: TGTGCCAGCAGTTTAAGTGGACAGGGGACGCGTGGCTACACCTTC
CDR3aa: CASSLSGQGTRGYTF

d_gene: .
v_gene: TRBV18
abundance: .
j_gene: TRBJ2-3
CDR3nt: TGTGCCAGCTCACCACGGGGTTGGACAGATACGCAGTATTTT
CDR3aa: CASSPRGWTDTQYF

d_gene: TRBD1
v_gene: TRBV30
abundance: many
j_gene: TRBJ1-1
CDR3nt: TGTGCCTGGAGACCCGGGACAGCAAAAAACACTGAAGCTTTCTTT
CDR3aa: CAWRPGTAKNTEAFF

d_gene: TRBD1
v_gene: TRBV19
abundance: few
j_gene: TRBJ2-5
CDR3nt: TGTGCCAGTAGCCCGCGACAGGGACCTTTTACGGAGACCCAGTACTTC
CDR3aa: CASSPRQGPFTETQYF

d_gene: TRBD2
v_gene: TRBV6-2/TRBV6-3
abundance: few
j_gene: TRBJ2-1
CDR3nt: TGTGCCAGCAGCACTAGCGCGGGGGAGTTCTTC
CDR3aa: CASSTSAGEFF

d_gene: .
v_gene: TRBV29-1
abundance: few
j_gene: TRBJ1-3
CDR3nt: TGCAGCGTTGAAGCCTGGGAGGGGGGAGTTGGAAACACCATATATTTT
CDR3aa: CSVEAWEGGVGNTIYF

d_gene: TRBD1
v_gene: TRBV10-1
abundance: .
j_gene: TRBJ2-7
CDR3nt: TGCGCCAGCAGTGCCTGGGGACAGGGAGTCGGAACCTACGAGCAGTACTTC
CDR3aa: CASSAWGQGVGTYEQYF

d_gene: .
v_gene: TRBV7-4
abundance: few
j_gene: TRBJ2-3
CDR3nt: TGTGCCAGCAGTTTTCTGTGGGGGGAGGGCACAGATACGCAGTATTTT
CDR3aa: CASSFLWGEGTDTQYF

d_gene: .
v_gene: TRBV28
abundance: many
j_gene: TRBJ2-7
CDR3nt: TGTGCCAGCAACCTAGGAGGGCTCTCCTACGAGCAGTACTTC
CDR3aa: CASNLGGLSYEQYF

d_gene: TRBD1
v_gene: TRBV28
abundance: .
j_gene: TRBJ1-1
CDR3nt: TGTGCCAGCAGGGAGGGGGCGCTGGGCACTGAAGCTTTCTTT
CDR3aa: CASREGALGTEAFF

d_gene: TRBD1
v_gene: TRBV12-3/TRBV12-4
abundance: many
j_gene: TRBJ2-3
CDR3nt: TGTGCCAGCACTCCGGGACAGGGGGTAGATACGCAGTATTTT
CDR3aa: CASTPGQGVDTQYF

d_gene: TRBD1
v_gene: TRBV7-9
abundance: .
j_gene: TRBJ1-2
CDR3nt: TGTGCCAGCAGCTACAGGGGGCCGGACTATGGCTACACCTTC
CDR3aa: CASSYRGPDYGYTF

d_gene: TRBD2
v_gene: TRBV6-7
abundance: .
j_gene: TRBJ2-2
CDR3nt: TGTGCCAGCAGGATCCTAGCGGGAGGGCCGGGTACCGGGGAGCTGTTTTTT
CDR3aa: CASRILAGGPGTGELFF

d_gene: .
v_gene: TRBV20-1
abundance: few
j_gene: TRBJ1-1
CDR3nt: TGCAGTGCTATCTCAGGATTTGGCACTGAAGCTTTCTTT
CDR3aa: CSAISGFGTEAFF